Reported below is one TCR beta chain. One end of the junction does not line up with germline, which may come from a read error. From germline, CDR1 is SGHAT and CDR2 FQNNGV. The CDR3 length is 15 residues. This entry belongs to a study of OX40 agonist ivuxolimab in advanced cancers. In the study overall: The patients' treatment was ivuxolimab, an agonistic anti-OX40 (CD134) antibody. Enrolled patients in dose escalation had cancers that were hepatocellular carcinoma, melanoma, renal cell or head and neck cancer.

TCRdb's table, derived via immunoSEQ multiplex PCR, lists solely in-frame clones and lacks some. Of around 76,000 clones listed, approximately 85% are singletons. This rearrangement joins TRBV11-2 to TRBJ1-2; D unresolved. The TCR originated in an adult with an advanced solid tumor such as melanoma, head and neck, liver or kidney cancer. The specimen comprised CD4+ or CD8+ T cells sorted from blood, sampled in a trial of the OX40 agonist ivuxolimab. The DNA of the CDR3 is TGTGCCAGCAGCTTAGACCCTCCTACTAATTATGGCTACACCTTC. Amino acid sequence: CASSLDPPTNYGYTF.